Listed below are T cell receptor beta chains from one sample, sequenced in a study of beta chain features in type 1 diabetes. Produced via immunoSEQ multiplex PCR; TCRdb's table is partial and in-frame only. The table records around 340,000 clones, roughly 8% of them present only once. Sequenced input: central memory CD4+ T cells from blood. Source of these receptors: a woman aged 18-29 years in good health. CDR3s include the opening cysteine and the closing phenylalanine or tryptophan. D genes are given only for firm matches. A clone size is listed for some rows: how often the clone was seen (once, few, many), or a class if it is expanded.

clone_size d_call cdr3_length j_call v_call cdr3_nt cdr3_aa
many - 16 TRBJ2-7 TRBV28 TGTGCCAGCAGTTCTCCGGGTAGTGGAGGAAGGTACGAGCAGTACTTC CASSSPGSGGRYEQYF
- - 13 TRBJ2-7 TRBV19 TGTGCCAGTAGTAGGGCAGGAACCTACGAGCAGTACTTC CASSRAGTYEQYF
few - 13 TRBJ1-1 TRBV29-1 TGCAGCGCACAAGAGGCCCCGAACACTGAAGCTTTCTTT CSAQEAPNTEAFF
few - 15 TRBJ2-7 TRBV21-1 TGTGCCAGCAGCCCCGGCGGTAGCGGGAGGTACGAGCAGTACTTC CASSPGGSGRYEQYF
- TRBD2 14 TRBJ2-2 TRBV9 TGTGCCAGCAGCGGCGGGGGGCAACCCGGGGAGCTGTTTTTT CASSGGGQPGELFF
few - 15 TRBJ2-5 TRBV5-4 TGTGCCAGCAGCTTGGATAAACACACACAAGAGACCCAGTACTTC CASSLDKHTQETQYF
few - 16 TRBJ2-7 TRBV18 TGTGCCAGCTCACCAATGGCAACAGGGACGTCGGGGGAGCAGTACTTC CASSPMATGTSGEQYF
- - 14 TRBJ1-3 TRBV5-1 TGCGCCAGCAGGGACGGTGACTCTGGAAACACCATATATTTT CASRDGDSGNTIYF
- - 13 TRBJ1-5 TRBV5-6 TGTGCCAGCAGCTTGCAGGGAAATCAGCCCCAGCATTTT CASSLQGNQPQHF
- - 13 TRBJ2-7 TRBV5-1 TGCGCCAGCAGCTTACAGGGTATACACGAGCAGTACTTC CASSLQGIHEQYF
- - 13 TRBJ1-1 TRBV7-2 TGTGCCAGCAGAATAACAAGGAACACTGAAGCTTTCTTT CASRITRNTEAFF
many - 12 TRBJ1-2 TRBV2 TGTGCCAGCAGTCGGGCCGACTATGGCTACACCTTC CASSRADYGYTF
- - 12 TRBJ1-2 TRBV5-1 TGCGCCAGCAGCACAAATAACTATGGCTACACCTTC CASSTNNYGYTF
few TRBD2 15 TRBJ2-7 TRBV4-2 TGTGCCAGCAGCCAAGATCAACTAGCGGGGTTCGAGCAGTACTTC CASSQDQLAGFEQYF
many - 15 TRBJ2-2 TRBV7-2 TGTGCCAGCAGCCCGAGAATTTTGAACACCGGGGAGCTGTTTTTT CASSPRILNTGELFF
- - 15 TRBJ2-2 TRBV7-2 TGTGCCAGCAGCCCGCTCGGGACTCAGACCGGGGAGCTGTTTTTT CASSPLGTQTGELFF
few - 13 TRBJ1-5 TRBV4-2 TGTGCCAGCAGCCAAGACAGCAATCAGCCCCAGCATTTT CASSQDSNQPQHF
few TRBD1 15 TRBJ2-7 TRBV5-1 TGCGCCAGCAGCCCTGGAGCAGGGGGCGGATACGAGCAGTACTTC CASSPGAGGGYEQYF
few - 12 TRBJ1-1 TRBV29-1 TGCAGCGTTGACAGGGGAGGCACTGAAGCTTTCTTT CSVDRGGTEAFF
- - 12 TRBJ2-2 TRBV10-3 TGTGCCATCAACGGTTACACCGGGGAGCTGTTTTTT CAINGYTGELFF
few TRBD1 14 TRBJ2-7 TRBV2 TGTGCCAGCAGTCGACAGGGGAGTTCCTACGAGCAGTACTTC CASSRQGSSYEQYF
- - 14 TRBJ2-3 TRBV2 TGTGCCAGCAGACTAGCCCAGATCACAGATACGCAGTATTTT CASRLAQITDTQYF
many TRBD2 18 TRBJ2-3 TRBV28 TGTGCCAGCAGTTTAGCGGTAGCGGGAAAACTGGGCCCAGATACGCAGTATTTT CASSLAVAGKLGPDTQYF
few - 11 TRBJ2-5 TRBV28 TGTGCCAGCGGGGGGCGCGAGACCCAGTACTTC CASGGRETQYF
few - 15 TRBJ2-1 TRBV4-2 TGTGCCAGCAGCCAAAATTACGGGGATCTGTACGAGCAGTTCTTC CASSQNYGDLYEQFF
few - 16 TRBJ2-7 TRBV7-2 TGTGCCAGCAGCTTAAGTCCCTCTTCCAGGGGTCACGAGCAGTACTTC CASSLSPSSRGHEQYF
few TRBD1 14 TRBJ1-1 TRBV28 TGTGCCAGCAGTTCTTACAGGGGGGGTACTGAAGCTTTCTTT CASSSYRGGTEAFF
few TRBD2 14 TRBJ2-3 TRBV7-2 TGTGCCAGCAGGCTAGCGGGGAACACAGATACGCAGTATTTT CASRLAGNTDTQYF
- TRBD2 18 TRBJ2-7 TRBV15 TGTGCCACCAGCAGAGGAAGAGGGCGGGAGCCTACCTCCTACGAGCAGTACTTC CATSRGRGREPTSYEQYF
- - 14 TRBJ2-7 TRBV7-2 TGTGCCAGCAGCACTGCCGGGAGTGGCTACGAGCAGTACTTC CASSTAGSGYEQYF
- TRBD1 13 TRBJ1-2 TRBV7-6 TGTGCCAGCAGCTTCTCAGGGGGCGACGGCTACACCTTC CASSFSGGDGYTF
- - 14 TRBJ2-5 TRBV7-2 TGTGCCAGCAGCTTAGTTGAAGGCAGGAAGACCCAGTACTTC CASSLVEGRKTQYF
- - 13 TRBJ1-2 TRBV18 TGTGCCAGCTCACAGGCTGCGCTTGATGGCTACACCTTC CASSQAALDGYTF
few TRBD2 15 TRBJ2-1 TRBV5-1 TGCGCCAGCAGCTTAGCGGGGGGTGACTACAATGAGCAGTTCTTC CASSLAGGDYNEQFF
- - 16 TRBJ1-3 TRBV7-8 TGTGCCAGCAGCTTAGGGGAATGGCGGGGAGGAAACACCATATATTTT CASSLGEWRGGNTIYF
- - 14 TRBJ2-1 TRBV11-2 TGTGCCAGCAGCTTATTTTCACATAACAATGAGCAGTTCTTC CASSLFSHNNEQFF
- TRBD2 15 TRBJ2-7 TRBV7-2 TGTGCCAGCAGCTTACTTATTAGCGGGAGTGGAGAGCAGTACTTC CASSLLISGSGEQYF
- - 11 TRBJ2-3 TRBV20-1 TGCAGTGCTCTTCGGATACATACGCAGTATTTT CSALRIHTQYF
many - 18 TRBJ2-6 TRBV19 TGTGCCAGTAGTCCTAACAGAGCAGGACTCTCTGGGGCCAACGTCCTGACTTTC CASSPNRAGLSGANVLTF
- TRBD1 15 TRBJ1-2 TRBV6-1 TGTGCCAGCAGTTTGGGTAGGACAGGGAGTTATGGCTACACCTTC CASSLGRTGSYGYTF
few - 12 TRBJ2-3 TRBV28 TGTGCCAGCAGTATCCGGACAGATACGCAGTATTTT CASSIRTDTQYF
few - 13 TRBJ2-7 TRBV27 TGTGCCAGCAGGAGGACAGGGACTATCGAGCAGTACTTC CASRRTGTIEQYF
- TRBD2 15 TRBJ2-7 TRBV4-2 TGTGCCAGCAGCCAGGCGACTAGCGGTACCTACGAGCAGTACTTC CASSQATSGTYEQYF
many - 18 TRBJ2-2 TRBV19 TGTGCCAGTAGTATAATACCCGGGGACCAAAGGAACACCGGGGAGCTGTTTTTT CASSIIPGDQRNTGELFF
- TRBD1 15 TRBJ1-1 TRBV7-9 TGTGCCAGCAGCACCAGACAGGGGATGAGCACTGAAGCTTTCTTT CASSTRQGMSTEAFF
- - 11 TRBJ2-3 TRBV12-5 TGTGCTAGTGGTTTCGATTCGGCGCAGTATTTT CASGFDSAQYF
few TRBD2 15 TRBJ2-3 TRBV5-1 TGCGCCAGCTCTGACCAAGCGGGAACAACAGATACGCAGTATTTT CASSDQAGTTDTQYF
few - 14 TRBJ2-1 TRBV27 TGTGCCAGCAGTTTCCATACTAGCCGGAACAGTGAGTTCTTC CASSFHTSRNSEFF
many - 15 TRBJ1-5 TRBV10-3 TGTGCCATCGGTGGGAGTAGGGGAAGCAATCAGCCCCAGCATTTT CAIGGSRGSNQPQHF
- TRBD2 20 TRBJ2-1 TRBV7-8 TGTGCCAGCAGCTTACTTACTAGCGGGAGGAAAACTCCGAACAGGAATGAGCAGTTCTTC CASSLLTSGRKTPNRNEQFF
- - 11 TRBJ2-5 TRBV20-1 TGCAGTGCTACAGTCCAAGAGACCCAGTACTTC CSATVQETQYF
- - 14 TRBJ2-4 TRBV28 TGTGCCAGCAGACAGGGCCGGGCCAAAAACATTCAGTACTTC CASRQGRAKNIQYF
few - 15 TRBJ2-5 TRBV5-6 TGTGCCAGCAGCTTTGGCGGGATAAGCGGGGAGACCCAGTACTTC CASSFGGISGETQYF